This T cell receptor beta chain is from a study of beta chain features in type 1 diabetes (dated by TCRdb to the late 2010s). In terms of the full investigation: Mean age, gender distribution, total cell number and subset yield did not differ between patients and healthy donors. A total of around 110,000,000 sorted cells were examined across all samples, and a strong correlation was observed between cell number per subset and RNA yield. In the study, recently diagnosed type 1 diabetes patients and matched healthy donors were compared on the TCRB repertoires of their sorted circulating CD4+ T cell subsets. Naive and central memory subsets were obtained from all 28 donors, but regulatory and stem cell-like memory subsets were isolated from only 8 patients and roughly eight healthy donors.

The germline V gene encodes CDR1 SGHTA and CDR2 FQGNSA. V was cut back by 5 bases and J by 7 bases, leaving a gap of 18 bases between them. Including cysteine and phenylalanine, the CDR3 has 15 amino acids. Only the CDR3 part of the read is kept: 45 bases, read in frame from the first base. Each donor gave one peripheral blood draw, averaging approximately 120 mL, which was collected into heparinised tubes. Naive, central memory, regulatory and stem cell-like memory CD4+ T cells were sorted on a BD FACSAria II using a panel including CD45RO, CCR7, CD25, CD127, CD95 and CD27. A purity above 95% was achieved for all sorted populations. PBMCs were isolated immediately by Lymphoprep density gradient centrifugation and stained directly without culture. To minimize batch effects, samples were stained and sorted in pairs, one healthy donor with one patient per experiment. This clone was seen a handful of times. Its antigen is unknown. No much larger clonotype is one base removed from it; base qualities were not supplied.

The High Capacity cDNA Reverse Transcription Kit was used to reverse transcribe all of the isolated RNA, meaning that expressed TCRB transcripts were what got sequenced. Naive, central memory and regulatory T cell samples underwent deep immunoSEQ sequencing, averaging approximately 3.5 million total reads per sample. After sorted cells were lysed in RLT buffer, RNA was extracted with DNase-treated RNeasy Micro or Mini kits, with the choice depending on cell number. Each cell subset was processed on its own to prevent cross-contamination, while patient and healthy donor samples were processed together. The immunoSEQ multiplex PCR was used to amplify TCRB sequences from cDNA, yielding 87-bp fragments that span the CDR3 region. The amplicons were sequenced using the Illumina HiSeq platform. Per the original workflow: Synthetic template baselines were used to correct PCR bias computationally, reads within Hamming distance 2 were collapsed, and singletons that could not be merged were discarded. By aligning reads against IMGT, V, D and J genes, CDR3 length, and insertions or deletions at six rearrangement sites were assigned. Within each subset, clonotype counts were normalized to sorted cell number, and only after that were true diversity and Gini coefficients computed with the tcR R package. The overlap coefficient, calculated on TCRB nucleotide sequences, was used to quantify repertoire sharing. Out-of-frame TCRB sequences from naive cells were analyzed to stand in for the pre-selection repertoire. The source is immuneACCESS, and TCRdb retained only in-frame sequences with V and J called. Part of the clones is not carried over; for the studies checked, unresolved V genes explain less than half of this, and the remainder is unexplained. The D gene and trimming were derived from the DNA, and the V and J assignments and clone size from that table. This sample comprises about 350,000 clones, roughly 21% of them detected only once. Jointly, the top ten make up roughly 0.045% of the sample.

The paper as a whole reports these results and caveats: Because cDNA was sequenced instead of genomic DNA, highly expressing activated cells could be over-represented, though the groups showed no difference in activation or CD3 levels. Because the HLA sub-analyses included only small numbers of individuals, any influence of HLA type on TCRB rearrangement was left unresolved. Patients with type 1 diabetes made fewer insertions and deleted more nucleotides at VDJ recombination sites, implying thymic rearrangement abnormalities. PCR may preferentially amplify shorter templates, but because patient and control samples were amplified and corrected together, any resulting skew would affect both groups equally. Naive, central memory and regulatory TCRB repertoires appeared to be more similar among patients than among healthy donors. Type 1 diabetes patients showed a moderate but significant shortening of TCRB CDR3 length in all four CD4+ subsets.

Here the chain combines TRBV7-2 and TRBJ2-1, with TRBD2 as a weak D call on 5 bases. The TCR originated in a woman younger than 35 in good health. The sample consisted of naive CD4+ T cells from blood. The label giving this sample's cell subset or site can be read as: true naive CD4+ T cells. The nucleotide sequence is TGTGCCAGCAGCAAAGTGAGCGGATTCAGTAATGAGCAGTTCTTC. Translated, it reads CASSKVSGFSNEQFF.